Sequencing of this T cell receptor beta chain was carried out in a study of cytomegalovirus exposure and HLA in healthy donors. Points from the study as a whole: Researchers catalogued approximately 160 TCR beta chains as cytomegalovirus-associated. A previous analysis found most TCR beta V segments productive roughly 87% or roughly 30% of the time.

Remarks on this clone: Antigen unknown.

Researchers ran the PCR with 60 Vbeta and 13 Jbeta primers. In the study's own analysis: In a later analysis, the count reached some 88 million unique TCR beta chains, with 10 million to 11 million shared. The method was immunoSEQ multiplex PCR; TCRdb's version includes in-frame clones alone and lacks a portion of them. V, J and clone size derive from that table, while D and trimming were established from the DNA sequence. The data contain 160,000 or so clones, roughly two thirds of them seen just once; the ten biggest clones take up under 3.5%. The source material was PBMCs. The receptor comes from a woman in her twenties or thirties in good health and CMV-seronegative.

This chain's CDR3 is CASSSSYQGGYTF. CDR3 in DNA: TGTGCCAGCAGCTCGTCTTACCAGGGAGGCTACACCTTC. The chain links TRBV7-6 to TRBJ1-2, with a tentative D call TRBD1 (5 bases). The CDR3 is 13 residues long. Germline V gene data show CDR1 as SGHVS and CDR2 as FNYEAQ. V was cut by 4 bases and J by 8 bases, with 14 bases left in between.